This is a list of T cell receptor beta chains from one sample in a study of CXCR3-negative and CXCR3-positive naive CD8 T cells. TCRdb reprocessed the 5' RACE reads; each CDR3 protein has one entry and no DNA is given. The sample's table shows 150,000 or so distinct CDR3 sequences. Sequencing was carried out using naive CXCR3+ CD8+ T cells from blood. The receptors here all came from a human donor in good health. Some clones in this sample may be carry-over from other donors' samples. The CDR3 runs from the conserved cysteine through the conserved F or W. Size tells how often a clone was seen (once, few, many) or the class of an expanded clone, and some rows leave it out.

j_call: TRBJ1-6; clone_size: NA; v_call: TRBV12-3/TRBV12-4; cdr3_aa: CASSWSGGPSPLHF
j_call: TRBJ1-1; clone_size: NA; v_call: TRBV6-4; cdr3_aa: CASSDGHGGSEAFF
j_call: TRBJ2-5; clone_size: NA; v_call: TRBV4-1; cdr3_aa: CASSQVFLAGEEETQYF
j_call: TRBJ2-7; clone_size: NA; v_call: TRBV5-1; cdr3_aa: CASSLDSPHERYF
j_call: TRBJ2-1; clone_size: NA; v_call: TRBV2; cdr3_aa: CASSDFSGVDSSYNEQFF
j_call: TRBJ1-1; clone_size: NA; v_call: TRBV19; cdr3_aa: CASMTGRIDAFF
j_call: TRBJ2-7; clone_size: NA; v_call: TRBV7-6; cdr3_aa: CASSLGGPGSYEQYF
j_call: TRBJ2-7; clone_size: NA; v_call: TRBV6-5; cdr3_aa: CASGLSGRAYEQYF
j_call: TRBJ1-1; clone_size: NA; v_call: TRBV27; cdr3_aa: CASSGTEANTEAFF
j_call: TRBJ2-7; clone_size: NA; v_call: TRBV10-3; cdr3_aa: CAIRGIGTSGGSSYEQYF
j_call: TRBJ2-5; clone_size: NA; v_call: TRBV7-9; cdr3_aa: CASSVTSGGRGETQYF
j_call: TRBJ2-7; clone_size: NA; v_call: TRBV19; cdr3_aa: CASSQAYEQYF
j_call: TRBJ1-5; clone_size: NA; v_call: TRBV12-3/TRBV12-4; cdr3_aa: CASSLGEGNQPQHF
j_call: TRBJ2-3; clone_size: NA; v_call: TRBV29-1; cdr3_aa: CSVEGVDSTDTQYF
j_call: TRBJ2-7; clone_size: NA; v_call: TRBV28; cdr3_aa: CASSPELGGEQYF
j_call: TRBJ2-1; clone_size: NA; v_call: TRBV6-2/TRBV6-3; cdr3_aa: CASSLGGGTSFYNEQFF
j_call: TRBJ2-2; clone_size: NA; v_call: TRBV6-4; cdr3_aa: CASSDRAGTGELFF
j_call: TRBJ2-3; clone_size: NA; v_call: TRBV6-6; cdr3_aa: CASSVAGGTDTQYF
j_call: TRBJ1-2; clone_size: NA; v_call: TRBV28; cdr3_aa: CASSLAPGQGNGYTF
j_call: TRBJ2-7; clone_size: NA; v_call: TRBV7-2; cdr3_aa: CASSFLDPAYEQYF
j_call: TRBJ1-1; clone_size: NA; v_call: TRBV29-1; cdr3_aa: CSVDAQGGWSTEAFF
j_call: TRBJ2-1; clone_size: NA; v_call: TRBV6-5; cdr3_aa: CASSSSGTMLFF
j_call: TRBJ2-1; clone_size: NA; v_call: TRBV6-5; cdr3_aa: CASSYEGTSGNEQFF
j_call: TRBJ2-1; clone_size: NA; v_call: TRBV7-3; cdr3_aa: CASSGTGLGGDEEFF
j_call: TRBJ2-1; clone_size: NA; v_call: TRBV9; cdr3_aa: CASSATSGINNEQFF
j_call: TRBJ1-2; clone_size: NA; v_call: TRBV29-1; cdr3_aa: CSVDTRTGAYYGYTF
j_call: TRBJ2-3; clone_size: medium-sized; v_call: TRBV7-8; cdr3_aa: CASSQALMWADTQYF
j_call: TRBJ2-5; clone_size: NA; v_call: TRBV29-1; cdr3_aa: CSVEDTHSQETQYF
j_call: TRBJ1-1; clone_size: NA; v_call: TRBV7-9; cdr3_aa: CASSPDRDTEAFF
j_call: TRBJ2-3; clone_size: NA; v_call: TRBV29-1; cdr3_aa: CSVESELRTDTQYF
j_call: TRBJ2-1; clone_size: NA; v_call: TRBV20-1; cdr3_aa: CSARGTDTVNEQFF
j_call: TRBJ2-2; clone_size: NA; v_call: TRBV11-2; cdr3_aa: CASSLDQTVFAGELFF
j_call: TRBJ1-2; clone_size: NA; v_call: TRBV6-5; cdr3_aa: CASSYSLQGGYTF
j_call: TRBJ2-5; clone_size: NA; v_call: TRBV20-1; cdr3_aa: CSARGLADTQETQYF
j_call: TRBJ2-7; clone_size: NA; v_call: TRBV6-5; cdr3_aa: CASSKPTGDTYEQYF
j_call: TRBJ1-1; clone_size: NA; v_call: TRBV2; cdr3_aa: CASSETGDTEAFF
j_call: TRBJ2-5; clone_size: NA; v_call: TRBV28; cdr3_aa: CASSPDRGRTQYF
j_call: TRBJ1-1; clone_size: NA; v_call: TRBV28; cdr3_aa: CASSLPPGRGKTEAFF
j_call: TRBJ1-2; clone_size: NA; v_call: TRBV25-1; cdr3_aa: CASSEWGQGLDGYTF
j_call: TRBJ2-7; clone_size: NA; v_call: TRBV5-5; cdr3_aa: CASSLMWTHEQYF
j_call: TRBJ2-7; clone_size: medium-sized; v_call: TRBV29-1; cdr3_aa: CSVQGASGEQYF
j_call: TRBJ2-7; clone_size: NA; v_call: TRBV19; cdr3_aa: CASSTRFWTDLTYEQYF